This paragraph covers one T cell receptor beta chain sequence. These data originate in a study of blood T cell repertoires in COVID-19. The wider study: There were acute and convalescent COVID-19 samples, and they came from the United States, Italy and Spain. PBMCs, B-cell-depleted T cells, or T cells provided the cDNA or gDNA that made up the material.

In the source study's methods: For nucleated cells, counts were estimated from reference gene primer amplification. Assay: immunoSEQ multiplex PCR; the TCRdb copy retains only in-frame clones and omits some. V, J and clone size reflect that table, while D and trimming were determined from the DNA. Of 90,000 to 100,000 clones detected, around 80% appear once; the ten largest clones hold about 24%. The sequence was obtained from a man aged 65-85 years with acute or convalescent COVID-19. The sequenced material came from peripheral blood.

The CDR3 protein is CASSEQQGRGYTF. Written as DNA, the CDR3 is TGCGCCAGCAGCGAACAACAGGGCAGGGGCTACACCTTC. The chain recombines TRBV5-1 with TRBJ1-2; tentative D call: TRBD1 (6 bases). The CDR3 spans 13 residues. The V gene's germline CDR1 is SGHRS and CDR2 YFSETQ. V was pared by 4 bases and J by 8 bases, with 15 bases between. Full variable domain (outside the CDR3, taken from reference TRBV5-1 and TRBJ1-2): KAGVTQTPRYLIKTRGQQVTLSCSPISGHRSVSWYQQTPGQGLQFLFEYFSETQRNKGNFPGRFSGRQFSNSRSEMNVSTLELGDSALYLCASSEQQGRGYTFGSGTRLTVV.